The rows below give T cell receptor beta chains drawn from one sample of a study of tumor-infiltrating lymphocytes in primary liver carcinoma. TCRdb called the multiplex PCR reads again in MiXCR, with one record for every CDR3 protein. The table records 310,000 or so distinct CDR3 sequences, more than 55% of them present only once. Sequencing used peripheral blood. Receptors were obtained from a woman aged 25 to 39 with primary liver carcinoma and hepatitis B virus infection. Each CDR3 is given without its conserved first and last residue.

v_gene	j_gene	CDR3aa
TRBV6-1	TRBJ2-7	APGQGKMGPYEQY
TRBV11-2	TRBJ2-5	ATSRGPQETQY
TRBV13	TRBJ2-3	ASSNTGYGTDTQY
TRBV12-3/TRBV12-4	TRBJ1-4	ASSLILRSATNEKLF
TRBV6-1	TRBJ2-7	ASSEIDSYEQY
TRBV6-2/TRBV6-3	TRBJ2-5	ASRPPGLPYSTQY
TRBV5-6	TRBJ2-1	ASSLDSAGIGDEQF
TRBV12-5	TRBJ2-2	ASGLVGAGGMFANTGELL
TRBV12-3/TRBV12-4	TRBJ2-7	ASSLRLVGYEQY
TRBV11-2	TRBJ2-1	TSSLDHSNEQF
TRBV29-1	TRBJ2-1	SVEAGVGVGEQF
TRBV12-5	TRBJ2-7	ASGLWEVSSYEQY
TRBV12-3/TRBV12-4	TRBJ1-1	ASSPRMENAEAF
TRBV7-9	TRBJ2-1	ASSLGFTSVL
TRBV11-2	TRBJ2-7	ASIAKAAASGIRGEQY
TRBV5-6	TRBJ2-7	VSSLALGTSSYEQY
TRBV4-3	TRBJ1-6	ASSQEQGETPLH
TRBV30	TRBJ2-1	AWSVISGRPHSYNEQF
TRBV11-2	TRBJ2-5	ASSYRVRRWETQY
TRBV11-2	TRBJ1-1	ASSLNGIEAL
TRBV29-1	TRBJ2-2	SATREGELF
TRBV7-8	TRBJ2-1	ASNPSLYEQF
TRBV14	TRBJ1-5	ASSRGGKNQPQH
TRBV7-9	TRBJ2-7	ASDGALGLGSYEQY
TRBV11-2	TRBJ2-7	ANSPGRTNYGQY
TRBV12-3/TRBV12-4	TRBJ2-3	ASSLSRGSADTQY
TRBV14	TRBJ1-6	ASSQDSGGGSPLL
TRBV4-1	TRBJ2-1	AISQDLTSGKNEQF
TRBV4-2	TRBJ2-2	ASSQSDSNIGELF
TRBV4-3	TRBJ2-1	ASSPLAGGPYNEQF
TRBV11-2	TRBJ2-7	ASSLEGCGFGKQY
TRBV12-3/TRBV12-4	TRBJ2-1	ASRAGTSSYNEQF
TRBV7-9	TRBJ2-3	ASSLTTGDTQY
TRBV4-1	TRBJ2-1	ASSQGGTGRNKQF
TRBV29-1	TRBJ2-7	SIGGTGGGNEQY
TRBV5-6	TRBJ1-2	ASSLGFTGSNYGYT
TRBV5-8	TRBJ1-2	ASSFGRSLGYT
TRBV11-2	TRBJ2-1	ASGQGLGQF
TRBV2	TRBJ2-7	ASSGGEQY
TRBV5-4	TRBJ2-5	ASSLAETQY
TRBV6-5	TRBJ2-7	VSSLSGGPYEQY
TRBV7-9	TRBJ2-3	ASSFSTGTDTQY
TRBV29-1	TRBJ1-1	SVEYVGGNTEAF
TRBV5-6	TRBJ1-6	ASSLVRGNSPLH
TRBV14	TRBJ2-2	ASSQAPGITNTGELF
TRBV29-1	TRBJ2-5	VVEAGRGVRETQY
TRBV12-3/TRBV12-4	TRBJ2-1	ASSWPGFGREVGNERF
TRBV6-5	TRBJ2-7	ARKRQGDNYKQY
TRBV6-2/TRBV6-3	TRBJ2-3	AISYKGSTNTQY